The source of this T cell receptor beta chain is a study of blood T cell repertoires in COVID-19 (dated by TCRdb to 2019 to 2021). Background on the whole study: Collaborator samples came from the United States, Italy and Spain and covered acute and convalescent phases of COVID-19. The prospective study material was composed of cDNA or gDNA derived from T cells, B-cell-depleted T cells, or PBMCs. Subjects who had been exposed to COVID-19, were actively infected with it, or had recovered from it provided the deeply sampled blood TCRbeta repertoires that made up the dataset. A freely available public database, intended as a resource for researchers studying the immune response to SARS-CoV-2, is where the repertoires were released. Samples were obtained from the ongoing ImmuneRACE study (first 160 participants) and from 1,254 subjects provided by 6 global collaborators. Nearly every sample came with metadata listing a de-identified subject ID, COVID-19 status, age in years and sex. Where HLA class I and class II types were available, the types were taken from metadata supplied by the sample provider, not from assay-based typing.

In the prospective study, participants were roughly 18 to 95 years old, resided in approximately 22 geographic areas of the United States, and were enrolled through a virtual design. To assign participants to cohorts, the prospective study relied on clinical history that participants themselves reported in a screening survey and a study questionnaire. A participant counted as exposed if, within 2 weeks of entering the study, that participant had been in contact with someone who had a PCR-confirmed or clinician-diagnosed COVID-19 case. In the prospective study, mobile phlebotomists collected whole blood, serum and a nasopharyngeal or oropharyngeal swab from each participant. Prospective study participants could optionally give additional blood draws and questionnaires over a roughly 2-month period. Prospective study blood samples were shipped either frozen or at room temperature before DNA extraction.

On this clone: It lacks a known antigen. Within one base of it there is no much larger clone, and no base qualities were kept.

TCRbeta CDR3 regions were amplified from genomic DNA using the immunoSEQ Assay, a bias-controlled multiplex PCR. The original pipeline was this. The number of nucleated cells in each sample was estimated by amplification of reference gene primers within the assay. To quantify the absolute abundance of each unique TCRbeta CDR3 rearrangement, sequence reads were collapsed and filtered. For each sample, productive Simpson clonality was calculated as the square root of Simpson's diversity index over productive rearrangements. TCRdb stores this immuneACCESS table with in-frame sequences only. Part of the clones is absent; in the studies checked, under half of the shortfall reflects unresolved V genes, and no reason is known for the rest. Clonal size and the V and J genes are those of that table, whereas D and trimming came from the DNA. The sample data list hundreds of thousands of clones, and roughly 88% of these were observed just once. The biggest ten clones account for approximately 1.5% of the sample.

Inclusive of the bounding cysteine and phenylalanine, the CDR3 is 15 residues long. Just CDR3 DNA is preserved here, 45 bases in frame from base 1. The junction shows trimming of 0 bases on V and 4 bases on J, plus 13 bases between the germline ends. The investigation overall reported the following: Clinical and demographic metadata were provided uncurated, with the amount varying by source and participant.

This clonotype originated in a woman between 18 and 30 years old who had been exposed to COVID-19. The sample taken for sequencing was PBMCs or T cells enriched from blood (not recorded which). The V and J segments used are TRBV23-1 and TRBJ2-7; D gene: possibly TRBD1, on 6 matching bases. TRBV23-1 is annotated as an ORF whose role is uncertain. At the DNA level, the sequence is TGCGCCAGCAGTCAATCCCGACAGGATGGATACGAGCAGTACTTC. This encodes CASSQSRQDGYEQYF.